The source of this T cell receptor beta chain is a study of human T cells and chemical hapten exposure. Study background: TCR yields per sample varied, mainly owing to small pooled library volume differences.

Time point of the sample: healthy volunteer bleed at 2 weeks. Researchers extracted total RNA from unfractionated whole blood. Per the authors' pipeline: A per-sample median of about 96,000 TCRs was observed, with counts ranging from roughly 20,000 to 700,000. Each CDR3 protein is one row after TCRdb ran MiXCR on the RACE reads. What appears here as the V and J calls and clone size reflects TCRdb's work, not the paper's. The sample shows 100,000 to 150,000 distinct CDR3 sequences, about 9% of them seen only once. Germline CDR1 and CDR2: LNHDA and SQIVND (reference sequence). The CDR3 is made up of 14 amino acids. V lost 7 bases and J lost 4, with 14 bases in between.

The sample taken for sequencing was whole blood. The chain has TRBV19 and TRBJ2-1, with D tentatively TRBD1 (6 bases). The TCR comes from a male donor in good health. Some clones in this sample may be carry-over from other donors' samples. The CDR3 region has the DNA TGTGCCAGTACCCCGGCAGGGGCTTACAATGAGCAGTTCTTC. It specifies CASTPAGAYNEQFF.